The next 13 T cell receptor beta chains were all read from a single sample in a study of T cells in Graves' hyperthyroidism and ophthalmopathy. RNA transcripts provided the source from which TCR beta CDR3 regions were amplified. An initial round of RT-PCR targeting the TCR CDR3 relied on the HTBI primer set. In TCRdb, the multiplex PCR reads were re-called with MiXCR into one record per CDR3 protein. The table shows roughly 61,000 distinct CDR3 sequences, with about 57% occurring only once. Sequenced: blood. These receptors were collected from a woman between 55 and 75 years old with Graves' ophthalmopathy.

The rearrangement uses TRBV4-2 and TRBJ1-2; no firm D call. This CDR3 contains 13 residues. V was clipped by 4 bases and J by 4 bases, with 10 bases between them. Germline assignment: CDR1 LGHNA and CDR2 YNFKEQ. The CDR3 DNA reads TGTGCCAGCAGCCCGGATTCTACCTATGGCTACACCTTC. Encoded protein: CASSPDSTYGYTF.

This clonotype was detected many times. The V call is TRBV7-2, the J call TRBJ1-3, with a possible D match to TRBD1 (6 bases). CDR1 and CDR2 (germline): SGHTA, FQGNSA. Deletions cut 1 base from V and 9 bases from J, with 16 bases between. The CDR3 is 15 amino acids. The CDR3 sequence: CASSLVGQSGGTIYF. DNA for the CDR3: TGTGCCAGCAGCTTAGTTGGACAGTCCGGGGGCACCATATATTTT.

This clonotype was found a few times. The chain has TRBV19 and TRBJ2-2; 10 bases are shared with TRBD2. The CDR3 runs to 17 residues. V was clipped by 3 bases and J by 4 bases; unmatched bases: 8. Germline CDR1 reads LNHDA; CDR2 reads SQIVND (reference sequence). The CDR3 nucleotides read TGTGCCAGTAGTATCAATCGTCTAGCGGGAGTCACCGGGGAGCTGTTTTTT. Translated, it gives CASSINRLAGVTGELFF.

This clonotype has at least ten counts. This sequence joins TRBV5-6 and TRBJ2-2, with D perhaps assigned TRBD1 or TRBD2 (5 bases each). This CDR3 has 17 residues. CDR1 is SGHDT and CDR2 is YYEEEE in the germline V gene. V lost 4 bases and J 4 bases, leaving 20 bases between the germline ends. This chain's CDR3 is CASSTRGTGLGTGELFF. The CDR3 bases are TGTGCCAGCAGCACAAGAGGGACGGGCTTAGGCACCGGGGAGCTGTTTTTT. The variable domain in full, completed from reference TRBV5-6 and TRBJ2-2, reads DAGVTQSPTHLIKTRGQQVTLRCSPKSGHDTVSWYQQALGQGPQFIFQYYEEEERQRGNFPDRFSGHQFPNYSSELNVNALLLGDSALYLCASSTRGTGLGTGELFFGEGSRLTVL.

J is TRBJ1-5 and V is TRBV5-8, with TRBD1 as a possible D gene (6 bases). V lost 0 bases, J lost 6 bases, and 10 bases lay in between. The CDR3 consists of 14 residues. CDR1 is SGHTS, CDR2 YDEGEE, per germline. The CDR3 sequence: CASSLVDSSQPQHF. The CDR3 coding sequence is TGTGCCAGCAGCTTGGTGGACAGCTCTCAGCCCCAGCATTTT. The full variable domain, completed using reference TRBV5-8 and TRBJ1-5, is EAGVTQSPTHLIKTRGQQATLRCSPISGHTSVYWYQQALGLGLQFLLWYDEGEERNRGNFPPRFSGRQFPNYSSELNVNALELEDSALYLCASSLVDSSQPQHFGDGTRLSIL.

The chain employs TRBV5-1 and TRBJ1-4; the D is unclear. V was shortened by 0 bases and J by 2 bases, with 5 bases between the two germline ends. Germline V CDR1 and CDR2: SGHRS, YFSETQ. The length of the CDR3 is 14 residues. The CDR3 DNA reads TGCGCCAGCAGCTTGGAACAGACTAATGAAAAACTGTTTTTT. It codes for CASSLEQTNEKLFF.

This clonotype was detected only once. Given the absence of the conserved phenylalanine or tryptophan at the CDR3 end, a read error is likely. The DNA is omitted, as the CDR3 cannot be located on it reliably, and the CDR3 follows TCRdb's listing. This chain uses TRBV7-9 with TRBJ1-2; the table's D gene call, TRBD1, was not cross checked with the DNA. Per germline, CDR1 SEHNR and CDR2 FQNEAQ (reference sequence). The CDR3 is 8 residues long, counting both termini. CDR3 sequence reads: CASSLTGT.

This clonotype has a count of ten or more. Since a much larger clone is just one base distant, this may be a read error. V and J are TRBV12-3 or TRBV12-4 and TRBJ1-6; no clear D gene. The CDR3 extends over 13 amino acids. V lost 8 bases and J 8 bases, leaving 13 bases between the germline ends. The chain's CDR3 is CASQQNRDSPLHF. The DNA for the CDR3 is TGTGCCAGCCAACAGAATCGAGATTCACCCCTCCACTTT.

The chain is built from TRBV9 and TRBJ2-3, with TRBD2 identical over 11 bases. Germline V gives CDR1 SGDLS, CDR2 YYNGEE. The CDR3 spans 16 residues. Trimming removed 4 bases from V and 11 bases from J; junction bases left unmatched: 15. CDR3 residues: CASSPASGGNGNEQYF. CDR3 nucleotide sequence: TGTGCCAGCAGCCCTGCTAGCGGGGGGAATGGCAATGAGCAGTATTTT.

This clonotype was recorded at least ten times. The genes are TRBV19 and TRBJ2-3; D call uncertain. The CDR3 has 14 residues. CDR1 is LNHDA and CDR2 is SQIVND in the germline V gene (reference sequence). V dropped 2 bases and J dropped 0 bases, with 6 bases sitting between them. In nucleotides, the CDR3 is TGTGCCAGTAGTATATCGACAAGCACAGATACGCAGTATTTT. This gives the protein CASSISTSTDTQYF.

V and J are TRBV15 and TRBJ2-7; 9 nucleotides agree with TRBD1. V lost 0 bases and J lost 3; bases outside the gene matches: 3. Germline lookup yields CDR1 LNHNV and CDR2 YYDKDF (reference sequence). This CDR3 has 15 residues. Here the CDR3 reads CATSRDLGQGYEQYF. The CDR3 DNA reads TGTGCCACCAGCAGAGATCTGGGACAGGGCTACGAGCAGTACTTC.

About this clonotype itself: The CDR3 ends on some other residue instead of the conserved phenylalanine or tryptophan, so this is likely a read error. The rearrangement uses TRBV20-1 and TRBJ1-5, with TRBD1 matching over 8 bases. The CDR3 loop spans 13 amino acids. Germline V CDR1 and CDR2: DFQATT, SNEGSKA (reference sequence). V shed 8 bases and J 9 bases; nucleotides not matched to a gene: 12. The CDR3 sequence: CSTQGGEGRPQHY. As DNA, the CDR3 is TGCAGTACACAGGGGGGGGAGGGTCGGCCCCAGCATTAT.

The chain has TRBV7-2 and TRBJ1-4; 8 bases are shared with TRBD1. Germline trimming cut 2 bases from V and 3 bases from J; bases unmatched to any gene: 8. The CDR3 spans 17 residues. The germline CDR1 and CDR2 sequences are SGHTA and FQGNSA. CDR3 in amino acids: CASSLSRTGRPNEKLFF. CDR3 DNA: TGTGCCAGCAGCTTAAGTCGGACAGGGAGGCCTAATGAAAAACTGTTTTTT.